The 21 T cell receptor beta chains below all came from one sample that was sequenced in a study of control samples from healthy donors and cancer patients. The protocol was immunoSEQ multiplex PCR, while the TCRdb copy is restricted to in-frame clones and leaves out a portion. The data show about 83,000 clones, 91% seen once. Sequencing input: blood. The receptors originated from a man aged 50 to 59 in good health.

The chain couples TRBV15 to TRBJ1-5; TRBD1 might be the D (6 bases). The CDR3 runs 13 residues. V lost 6 bases, J lost 5 bases, and 11 bases lay in between. CDR1 is LNHNV, CDR2 YYDKDF, per germline (reference sequence). The CDR3 loop reads CATRDRIDQPQHF. DNA of the CDR3: TGTGCCACCAGGGACAGAATAGATCAGCCCCAGCATTTT. The complete variable domain, with remaining parts taken from reference TRBV15 and TRBJ1-5, reads DAMVIQNPRYQVTQFGKPVTLSCSQTLNHNVMYWYQQKSSQAPKLLFHYYDKDFNNEADTPDNFQSRRPNTSFCFLDIRSPGLGDTAMYLCATRDRIDQPQHFGDGTRLSIL.

This clone was detected only a few times. This chain uses TRBV5-1 with TRBJ1-6; D gene unclear. With 0 bases removed from V and 7 bases from J, the gap between germline ends came to 8 bases. This CDR3 comprises 14 residues. Looked up from germline, CDR1 is SGHRS and CDR2 is YFSETQ. CDR3 nucleotide sequence: TGCGCCAGCAGCTTGGACGTAGAGAATTCACCCCTCCACTTT. It yields the protein CASSLDVENSPLHF.

The CDR3 sequence is CASSNQEKLFF. CDR3 nucleotide sequence: TGTGCCAGCAGTAATCAGGAGAAACTGTTTTTT. The V call is TRBV7-2, the J call TRBJ1-4; D gene uncertain. The germline CDR1 and CDR2 sequences are SGHTA and FQGNSA. With 6 bases removed from V and 11 bases from J, the gap between germline ends came to 10 bases. The CDR3 extends over 11 amino acids.

V is TRBV19 and J is TRBJ1-2; D is unclear. CDR1 is LNHDA and CDR2 is SQIVND in the germline V gene (reference sequence). The CDR3 runs 13 residues. V was shortened by 7 bases and J by 0 bases, with 9 bases between the two germline ends. CDR3 DNA: TGTGCCAGTAAGGCCGGGACTAACTATGGCTACACCTTC. It translates to CASKAGTNYGYTF.

The CDR3 nucleotides read TGTGCCAGCAGCCAAGGGACTGGCGGGTTCCAAGAGACCCAGTACTTC. As protein: CASSQGTGGFQETQYF. This sequence joins TRBV3-1 (or the pseudogene TRBV3-2) and TRBJ2-5; perhaps TRBD2 as D (5 bases). The CDR3 spans 16 residues. V shed 1 base and J shed 1 base, with 13 bases lying between them. Per germline, CDR1 LGHDT and CDR2 YNNKEL (reference sequence).

The chain uses TRBV15 and TRBJ2-7, with TRBD1 identical over 11 bases. CDR3 length: 13 residues. V lost 5 bases and J lost 5; bases outside the gene matches: 2. Germline values: CDR1 LNHNV, CDR2 YYDKDF (reference sequence). The CDR3 reads CATSAGQGDEQYF. CDR3 DNA: TGTGCCACCAGCGCGGGACAGGGGGACGAGCAGTACTTC.

V usage is TRBV7-2 and J usage is TRBJ1-3; D is ambiguous. The V gene's germline CDR1 is SGHTA and CDR2 FQGNSA. The CDR3 is made up of 14 amino acids. The V end was cut by 3 bases, the J end by 3 bases, with 9 bases between. The CDR3 nucleotides are TGTGCCAGCAGCTTCGGTACCAGTGGAAACACCATATATTTT. Encoded protein: CASSFGTSGNTIYF.

The rearrangement links TRBV7-2 to TRBJ1-2; D is possibly TRBD1 (6 bases). This CDR3 spans 18 amino acids. V gave up 1 base and J gave up 7 bases, with 25 bases separating them. The germline gives CDR1 SGHTA, CDR2 FQGNSA. CDR3 coding DNA: TGTGCCAGCAGCTTAGTTGCGGCGGGGGCTGTATCCCTCGGTGGCTACACCTTC. Its protein product is CASSLVAAGAVSLGGYTF.

The table lists this clone with a count of one. The V gene is TRBV11-2, the J gene TRBJ2-1; 7 nucleotides agree with TRBD2. The CDR3 totals 16 residues. The V gene's germline CDR1 is SGHAT and CDR2 FQNNGV. After removal of 1 base from V and 12 bases from J, the junction contained 15 bases not matched to a gene. The CDR3 spells CASSLGGRLSPGGQFF. CDR3 DNA: TGTGCCAGCAGCTTAGGTGGGAGGCTTTCCCCGGGGGGGCAGTTCTTC.

As for this clone: This sample includes further DNA sequences coding for the same CDR3. This chain's CDR3 is CASSYSPGFTYEQYF. DNA of the CDR3: TGTGCCAGCAGTTACTCCCCAGGGTTTACCTACGAGCAGTACTTC. V is TRBV6-2 or TRBV6-3 and J is TRBJ2-7; TRBD1 is a possible D gene (5 bases). V dropped 0 bases and J dropped 2 bases, with 11 bases sitting between them. CDR3 length: 15 residues. Per germline, CDR1 MNHEY and CDR2 SVGEGT.

The table lists this clone with a few counts. The sample has other DNA sequences that encode this CDR3 too. The rearrangement joins TRBV6-5 to TRBJ2-7; D gene unclear. The CDR3 is made up of 12 amino acids. V lost 4 bases and J 4 bases, leaving 8 bases between the germline ends. Germline V gene data show CDR1 as MNHEY and CDR2 as SVGAGI. Here the CDR3 reads CASSSGAYEQYF. CDR3 bases: TGTGCCAGCAGTTCTGGAGCTTACGAGCAGTACTTC.

V usage is TRBV27 and J usage is TRBJ1-4; TRBD1 aligns across 8 bases. The V and J ends lost 5 bases and 8 bases, in that order; junction bases with no gene match: 13. Germline V gene sequence: CDR1 MNHEY, CDR2 SMNVEV (reference sequence). This CDR3 spans 16 amino acids. The CDR3 loop reads CASSPDGFRGQEKLFF. CDR3 sequence (DNA): TGTGCCAGCAGTCCCGACGGGTTCAGGGGGCAGGAAAAACTGTTTTTT.

This chain connects TRBV27 to TRBJ1-5, with D possibly being TRBD1 (6 bases). With 2 bases removed from V and 4 bases from J, the gap between germline ends came to 21 bases. Germline CDR1 reads MNHEY; CDR2 reads SMNVEV (reference sequence). The CDR3 has 18 residues. In DNA form, the CDR3 reads TGTGCCAGCAGTTTAGGGGGGGCACTAGTACCCAATAATCAGCCCCAGCATTTT. As protein: CASSLGGALVPNNQPQHF.

This clone was counted a single time. The chain recombines TRBV6-1 with TRBJ1-1, with 10 positions matching TRBD1. J gave up 2 bases and V 1 base, and 4 bases lay outside the gene matches. The CDR3 sequence is 16 residues long. The germline gives CDR1 MNHNS, CDR2 SASEGT. CDR3: CASSEVGQGFNTEAFF. The CDR3 bases are TGTGCCAGCAGTGAAGTGGGACAGGGGTTCAACACTGAAGCTTTCTTT.

The chain has TRBV14 and TRBJ1-2; weak D call: TRBD1 (5 bases). Trimming cost V 4 bases and J 7 bases, with 16 bases left between them. The CDR3 is made up of 14 amino acids. In germline, CDR1 is SGHDN, CDR2 FVKESK. The CDR3 sequence: CASSPTPTVTGYTF. In DNA form, the CDR3 reads TGTGCCAGCAGCCCCACGCCGACAGTTACTGGCTACACCTTC.

This clone was recorded a few times. The chain uses TRBV5-4 and TRBJ2-7, with no clear D. Trimming took off 0 bases at V and 2 bases at J, with 9 bases between the two ends. CDR3 length: 14 residues. Per the germline V gene, CDR1 is SGHNT and CDR2 is YYREEE (reference sequence). CDR3 sequence reads: CASSLEQQAYEQYF. The CDR3 coding sequence is TGTGCCAGCAGCTTGGAACAGCAAGCCTACGAGCAGTACTTC.

The chain uses TRBV10-1 and TRBJ2-2; no definite D call. The CDR3 has 14 residues. Deletions cut 4 bases from V and 2 bases from J, with 8 bases between. Germline values: CDR1 WNHNN, CDR2 SYGVQD (reference sequence). The CDR3 loop is CASSVSLNTGELFF. The CDR3 DNA reads as TGCGCCAGCAGTGTATCGCTCAACACCGGGGAGCTGTTTTTT.

The chain combines TRBV19 with TRBJ2-1; D tentatively reads TRBD1 or TRBD2 (5 bases each). CDR3 length: 15 amino acids. Trimming shortened V by 2 bases and J by 0 bases, and 8 bases separated the two germline ends. Germline V gives CDR1 LNHDA, CDR2 SQIVND (reference sequence). CDR3 sequence: CASSIKGSSYNEQFF. The CDR3 DNA follows: TGTGCCAGTAGTATAAAGGGGAGCTCCTACAATGAGCAGTTCTTC.

This clone was seen just once. V gene TRBV7-9 combines with J gene TRBJ1-5; D is ambiguous. The CDR3 length is 15 residues. V was pared by 1 base and J by 3 bases, with 10 bases between. Germline CDR1 SEHNR, CDR2 FQNEAQ (reference sequence). CDR3 DNA: TGTGCCAGCAGCTTAGGGCCGATTGCCAATCAGCCCCAGCATTTT. It specifies CASSLGPIANQPQHF.

The rearrangement links TRBV6-5 to TRBJ2-3, with D uncertain. Germline CDR1 is MNHEY and CDR2 is SVGAGI. The CDR3 length is 11 residues. Trimming cost V 6 bases and J 6 bases, with 7 bases left between them. This CDR3 is CASSVGDTQYF. CDR3 DNA sequence: TGTGCCAGCAGCGTGGGGGATACGCAGTATTTT.

The chain employs TRBV27 and TRBJ1-1; D gene unclear. The CDR3 contains 14 residues. Germline V lookup: CDR1 MNHEY, CDR2 SMNVEV (reference sequence). V was trimmed by 0 bases and J by 6 bases, leaving 11 bases between them. CDR3 residues: CASSLSIGVAEAFF. In nucleotides, the CDR3 is TGTGCCAGCAGTTTATCGATTGGGGTGGCTGAAGCTTTCTTT.